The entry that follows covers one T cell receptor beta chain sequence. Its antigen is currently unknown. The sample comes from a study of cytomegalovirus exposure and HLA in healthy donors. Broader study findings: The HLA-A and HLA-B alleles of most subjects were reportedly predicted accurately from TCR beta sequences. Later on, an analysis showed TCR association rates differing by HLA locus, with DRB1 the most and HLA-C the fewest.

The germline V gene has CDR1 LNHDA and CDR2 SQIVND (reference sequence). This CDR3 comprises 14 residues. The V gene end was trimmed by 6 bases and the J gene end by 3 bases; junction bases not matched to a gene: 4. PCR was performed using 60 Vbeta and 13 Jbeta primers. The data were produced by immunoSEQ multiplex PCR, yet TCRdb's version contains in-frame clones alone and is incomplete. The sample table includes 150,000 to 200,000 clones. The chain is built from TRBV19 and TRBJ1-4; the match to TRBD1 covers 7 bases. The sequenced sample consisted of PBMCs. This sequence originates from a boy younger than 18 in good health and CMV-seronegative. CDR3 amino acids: CASRGGQPNEKLFF. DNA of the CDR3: TGTGCCAGTAGAGGGGGACAGCCTAATGAAAAACTGTTTTTT.